This TCR beta chain was recorded in a study of blood T cell repertoires in COVID-19. Authors' analysis steps: Reference gene primer amplification gave estimated nucleated cell counts. The assay was immunoSEQ multiplex PCR, and TCRdb's table has in-frame clones only and misses some. V, J and clone size are taken as reported in that table, and D and trimming were inferred from the DNA itself. The repertoire holds approximately 49,000 clones, with 65% to 90% as singletons. The CDR3 contains 14 residues. With 8 bases removed from V and 0 bases from J, the gap between germline ends came to 14 bases. Germline lookup yields CDR1 MNHEY and CDR2 SVGAGI.

The clonotype originates from an elderly woman with COVID-19, enrolled during active disease. The chain couples TRBV6-5 to TRBJ2-7; tentative D call: TRBD2 (6 bases). Sequencing was done on a sample of peripheral blood. For the CDR3, the DNA is TGTGCCAGCGCCCCTAGCGCCTTCTCCTACGAGCAGTACTTC. Translating gives CASAPSAFSYEQYF.